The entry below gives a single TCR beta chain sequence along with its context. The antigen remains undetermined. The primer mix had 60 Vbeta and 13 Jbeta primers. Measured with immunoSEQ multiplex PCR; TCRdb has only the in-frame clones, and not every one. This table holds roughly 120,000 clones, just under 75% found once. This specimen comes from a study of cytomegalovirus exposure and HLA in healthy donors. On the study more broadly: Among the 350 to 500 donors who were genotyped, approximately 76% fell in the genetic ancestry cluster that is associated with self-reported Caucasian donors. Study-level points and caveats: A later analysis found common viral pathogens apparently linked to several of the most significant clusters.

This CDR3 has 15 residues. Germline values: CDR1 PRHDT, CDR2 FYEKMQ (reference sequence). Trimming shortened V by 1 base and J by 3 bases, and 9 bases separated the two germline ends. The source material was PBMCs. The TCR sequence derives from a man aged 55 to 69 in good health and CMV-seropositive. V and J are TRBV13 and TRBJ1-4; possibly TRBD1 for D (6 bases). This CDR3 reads CASSLVGGANEKLFF. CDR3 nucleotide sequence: TGTGCCAGCAGCTTAGTAGGGGGAGCTAATGAAAAACTGTTTTTT.